This T cell receptor (beta chain) was profiled in a study of OX40 agonist ivuxolimab in advanced cancers. About the study: Among those treated, three patients had partial responses, one with hepatocellular carcinoma and two with cutaneous melanoma.

This CDR3 is 17 amino acids long. Trimming cost V 4 bases and J 0 bases, with 17 bases left between them. Germline CDR1 and CDR2: SGDLS and YYNGEE. Remarks on this clone: Its antigen remains unknown.

Some clones are missing from TCRdb's copy, which holds only in-frame ones; the method was immunoSEQ multiplex PCR. The sample holds 70,000 to 85,000 clones; 90% to 95% are singletons and the top ten take 5% to 7%. General study points: With doses of 0.1 to 3.0 mg/kg, CD4+ and CD8+ blood T cells had undergone clonal expansion by week 6. Specificity for antigen went undetermined in the expanded peripheral T cells.

This material consisted of CD4+ or CD8+ T cells sorted from blood, taken in a trial of the OX40 agonist ivuxolimab. This rearrangement joins TRBV9 to TRBJ1-3; maybe TRBD1 (5 bases). The origin of this receptor is an adult with an advanced solid tumor such as melanoma, head and neck, liver or kidney cancer. The CDR3 reads CASSPQLQDGSGNTIYF. Written as DNA, the CDR3 is TGTGCCAGCAGCCCACAACTACAGGATGGCTCTGGAAACACCATATATTTT.